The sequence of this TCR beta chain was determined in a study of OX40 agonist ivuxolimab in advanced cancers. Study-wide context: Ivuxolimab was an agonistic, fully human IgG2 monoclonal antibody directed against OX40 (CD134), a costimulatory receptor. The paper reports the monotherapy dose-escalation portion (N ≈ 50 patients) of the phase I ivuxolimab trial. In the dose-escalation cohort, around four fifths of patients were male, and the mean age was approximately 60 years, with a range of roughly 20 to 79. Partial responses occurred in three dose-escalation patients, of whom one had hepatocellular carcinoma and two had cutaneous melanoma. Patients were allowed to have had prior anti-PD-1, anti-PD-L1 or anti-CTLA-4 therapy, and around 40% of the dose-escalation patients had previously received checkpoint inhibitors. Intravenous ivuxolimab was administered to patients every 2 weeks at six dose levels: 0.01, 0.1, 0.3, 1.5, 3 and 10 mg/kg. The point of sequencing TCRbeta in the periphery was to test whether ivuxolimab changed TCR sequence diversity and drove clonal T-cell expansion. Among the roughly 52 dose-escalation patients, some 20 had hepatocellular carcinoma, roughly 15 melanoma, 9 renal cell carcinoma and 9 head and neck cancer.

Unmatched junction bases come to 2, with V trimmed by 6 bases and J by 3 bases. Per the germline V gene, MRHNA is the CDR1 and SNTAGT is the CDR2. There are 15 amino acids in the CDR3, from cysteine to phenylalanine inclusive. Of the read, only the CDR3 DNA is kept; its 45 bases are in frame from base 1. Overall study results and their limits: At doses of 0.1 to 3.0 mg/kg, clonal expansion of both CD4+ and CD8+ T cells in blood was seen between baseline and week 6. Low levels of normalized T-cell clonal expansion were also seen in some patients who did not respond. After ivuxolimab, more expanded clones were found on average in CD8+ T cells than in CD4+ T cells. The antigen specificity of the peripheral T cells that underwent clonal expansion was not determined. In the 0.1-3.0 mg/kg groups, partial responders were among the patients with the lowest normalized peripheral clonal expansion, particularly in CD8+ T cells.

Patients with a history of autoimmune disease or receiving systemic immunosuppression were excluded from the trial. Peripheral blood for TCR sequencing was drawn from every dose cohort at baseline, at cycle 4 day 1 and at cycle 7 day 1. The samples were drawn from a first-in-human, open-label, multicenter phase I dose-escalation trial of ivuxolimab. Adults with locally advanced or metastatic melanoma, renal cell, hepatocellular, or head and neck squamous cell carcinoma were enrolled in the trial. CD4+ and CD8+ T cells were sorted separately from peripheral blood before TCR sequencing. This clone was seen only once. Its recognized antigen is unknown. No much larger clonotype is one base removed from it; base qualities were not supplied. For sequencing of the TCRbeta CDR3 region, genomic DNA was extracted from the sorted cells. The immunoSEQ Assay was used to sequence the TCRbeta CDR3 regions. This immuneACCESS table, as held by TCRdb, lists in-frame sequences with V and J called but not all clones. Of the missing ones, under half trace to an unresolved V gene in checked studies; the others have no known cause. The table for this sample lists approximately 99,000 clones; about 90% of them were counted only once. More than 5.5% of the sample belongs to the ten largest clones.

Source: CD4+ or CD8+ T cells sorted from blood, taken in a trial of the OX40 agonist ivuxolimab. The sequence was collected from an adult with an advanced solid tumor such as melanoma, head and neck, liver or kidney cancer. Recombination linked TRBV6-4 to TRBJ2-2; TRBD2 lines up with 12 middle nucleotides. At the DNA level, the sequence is TGTGCCAGCAGCCGACTAGCGGGAGACACCGGGGAGCTGTTTTTT. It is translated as CASSRLAGDTGELFF.